This T cell receptor beta chain was identified in a study of blood T cell repertoires in COVID-19. Study summary: Some COVID-19 samples were acute and others convalescent; all came from the United States, Italy and Spain. In each case, the material was cDNA or gDNA derived from T cells, B-cell-depleted T cells, or PBMCs.

Study processing details: Cell counts per sample came from amplifying reference gene primers. Measured with immunoSEQ multiplex PCR; TCRdb has only the in-frame clones, and not every one. V, J and clone size are taken as reported in that table, and D and trimming were inferred from the DNA itself. The sample lists a few hundred thousand clones, 86% occurring once. The source material was peripheral blood. This receptor was identified in a man in his thirties or forties who had recovered from COVID-19.

Here the CDR3 DNA reads TGTGCCAGCAGCGCACGAGGGGGGGTTAATGAAAAACTGTTTTTT. Protein product: CASSARGGVNEKLFF. V and J are TRBV7-9 and TRBJ1-4; D possibly corresponds to TRBD1 (6 bases). The germline V gene encodes CDR1 SEHNR and CDR2 FQNEAQ (reference sequence). This CDR3 has 15 residues. V lost 5 bases to trimming and J lost 4 bases, with 14 bases between them. The whole variable domain, filled in from reference TRBV7-9 and TRBJ1-4, reads DTGVSQNPRHKITKRGQNVTFRCDPISEHNRLYWYRQTLGQGPEFLTYFQNEAQLEKSRLLSDRFSAERPKGSFSTLEIQRTEQGDSAMYLCASSARGGVNEKLFFGSGTQLSVL.